These T cell receptor beta chains were read from a single sample in a study of shared clonotypes between healthy human individuals. This table comes from immunoSEQ multiplex PCR, and its TCRdb copy is limited to in-frame clones, with some not included. The sample consists of 2 million or so clones, roughly 94% of them appearing once. Sequenced: naive CD4+ T cells sorted from blood. The receptors shown here come from a man between 18 and 29 years old in good health. CDR3s include the opening cysteine and the closing phenylalanine or tryptophan. D genes are given only for firm matches. Where a row states a size, it is once, few, many or the class of an expanded clone; other rows omit it.

v_call: TRBV7-2; j_call: TRBJ2-7; d_call: TRBD2; clone_size: NA; cdr3_nt: TGTGCCAGCAGCTTAGCGGGTACTAGCGGGAGCTACGAGCAGTACTTC; cdr3_aa: CASSLAGTSGSYEQYF
v_call: TRBV6-1; j_call: TRBJ1-5; d_call: TRBD1; clone_size: NA; cdr3_nt: TGTGCCACCCTGGGATTGACAGGGGGTAATCAGCCCCAGCATTTT; cdr3_aa: CATLGLTGGNQPQHF
v_call: TRBV9; j_call: TRBJ2-3; d_call: NA; clone_size: NA; cdr3_nt: TGTGCCAGCAGCGTAGACACCGGAGGGAGACGCACAGATACGCAGTATTTT; cdr3_aa: CASSVDTGGRRTDTQYF
v_call: TRBV29-1; j_call: TRBJ1-4; d_call: NA; clone_size: NA; cdr3_nt: TGCAGCGTTGTTTGGGGAAAGTATGAAAAACTGTTTTTT; cdr3_aa: CSVVWGKYEKLFF
v_call: TRBV11-1; j_call: TRBJ2-1; d_call: TRBD1; clone_size: once; cdr3_nt: TGTGCCAGCAGCCGACCGGGACAGGAGTACAATGAGCAGTTCTTC; cdr3_aa: CASSRPGQEYNEQFF
v_call: TRBV19; j_call: TRBJ2-5; d_call: NA; clone_size: NA; cdr3_nt: TGTGCCAGTAGCTCGGCGCGGGGCCAAGAGACCCAGTACTTC; cdr3_aa: CASSSARGQETQYF
v_call: TRBV19; j_call: TRBJ2-2; d_call: TRBD2; clone_size: NA; cdr3_nt: TGTGCCAGTAGTAATAGCGGGAGCGGCGGGGAGCTGTTTTTT; cdr3_aa: CASSNSGSGGELFF
v_call: TRBV2; j_call: TRBJ2-5; d_call: TRBD1; clone_size: NA; cdr3_nt: TGTGCCAGCAGGGACAGGCGGCAAGAGACCCAGTACTTC; cdr3_aa: CASRDRRQETQYF
v_call: TRBV7-2; j_call: TRBJ2-7; d_call: NA; clone_size: NA; cdr3_nt: TGTGCCAGCAGCCTACACTCCTACGAGCAGTACTTC; cdr3_aa: CASSLHSYEQYF
v_call: TRBV6-1; j_call: TRBJ1-2; d_call: NA; clone_size: NA; cdr3_nt: TGTGCCAGCAGTGAAGGTGGGGCAGGGGCAGGTGGCTACACCTTC; cdr3_aa: CASSEGGAGAGGYTF
v_call: TRBV28; j_call: TRBJ1-2; d_call: TRBD1; clone_size: once; cdr3_nt: TGTGCCAGCGTGGGACAGGACTATGGCTACACCTTC; cdr3_aa: CASVGQDYGYTF
v_call: TRBV19; j_call: TRBJ2-5; d_call: NA; clone_size: NA; cdr3_nt: TGTGCCAGTAGTATACGAGGGGGGATCGGGGAGACCCAGTACTTC; cdr3_aa: CASSIRGGIGETQYF
v_call: TRBV7-8; j_call: TRBJ1-1; d_call: NA; clone_size: NA; cdr3_nt: TGTGCCAGCAGCACACATAGGGACCGCTTCGATAAGGCTTTCTTT; cdr3_aa: CASSTHRDRFDKAFF
v_call: TRBV10-3; j_call: TRBJ1-1; d_call: NA; clone_size: once; cdr3_nt: TGTGCCACCGCATCGGGGACTGAAGCTTTCTTT; cdr3_aa: CATASGTEAFF
v_call: TRBV30; j_call: TRBJ1-3; d_call: NA; clone_size: NA; cdr3_nt: TGTGCCTGGAGTGGAGGGATTAGGCGCGGAAACACCATATATTTT; cdr3_aa: CAWSGGIRRGNTIYF
v_call: TRBV10-1; j_call: TRBJ2-7; d_call: NA; clone_size: NA; cdr3_nt: TGCGCCAGCAGTGAAACACTCCAGGGCTACGAGCAGTACTTC; cdr3_aa: CASSETLQGYEQYF
v_call: TRBV10-2; j_call: TRBJ2-2; d_call: TRBD2; clone_size: once; cdr3_nt: TGCGCCACGATAGCGGGAGTCCTCGCGAACACCGGGGAGCTGTTTTTT; cdr3_aa: CATIAGVLANTGELFF
v_call: TRBV2; j_call: TRBJ2-1; d_call: NA; clone_size: NA; cdr3_nt: TGTGCCAGCAGTGATAGGGACACTCGCTCCTACAATGAGCAGTTCTTC; cdr3_aa: CASSDRDTRSYNEQFF
v_call: TRBV10-3; j_call: TRBJ1-5; d_call: NA; clone_size: once; cdr3_nt: TGTGCCATCAGTCCGGGTCTATCCAATCAGCCCCAGCATTTT; cdr3_aa: CAISPGLSNQPQHF
v_call: TRBV7-9; j_call: TRBJ1-3; d_call: NA; clone_size: once; cdr3_nt: TGTGCCAGCAGCTTTTCGGACGCCTCTGGAAACACCATATATTTT; cdr3_aa: CASSFSDASGNTIYF
v_call: TRBV2; j_call: TRBJ1-1; d_call: NA; clone_size: NA; cdr3_nt: TGTGCCAGCCTCGAGGACAGTCGGGGAAACACTGAAGCTTTCTTT; cdr3_aa: CASLEDSRGNTEAFF
v_call: TRBV27; j_call: TRBJ1-2; d_call: NA; clone_size: NA; cdr3_nt: TGTGCCAGCAGTTTATCGGGAACAGGATTCTATGGCTACACCTTC; cdr3_aa: CASSLSGTGFYGYTF
v_call: TRBV15; j_call: TRBJ2-3; d_call: TRBD1; clone_size: NA; cdr3_nt: TGTGCCACCAGCCCGGGACAGGGGGAATTCACAGATACGCAGTATTTT; cdr3_aa: CATSPGQGEFTDTQYF
v_call: TRBV5-6; j_call: TRBJ2-7; d_call: NA; clone_size: NA; cdr3_nt: TGTGCCAGCAGCTGGGGTCAGGGAGGCTACGAGCAGTACTTC; cdr3_aa: CASSWGQGGYEQYF
v_call: TRBV7-2; j_call: TRBJ2-1; d_call: TRBD2; clone_size: NA; cdr3_nt: TGTGCCAGCAGCTTTGGACTAGTTTGGGGCAATGAGCAGTTCTTC; cdr3_aa: CASSFGLVWGNEQFF
v_call: TRBV28; j_call: TRBJ1-2; d_call: NA; clone_size: NA; cdr3_nt: TGTGCCAGCAGTGAGACGGTCCCAGGGGGCTACACCTTC; cdr3_aa: CASSETVPGGYTF
v_call: TRBV2; j_call: TRBJ1-1; d_call: NA; clone_size: NA; cdr3_nt: TGTGCCAGTAAGATAAACAGTCTGAACACTGAAGCTTTCTTT; cdr3_aa: CASKINSLNTEAFF
v_call: TRBV29-1; j_call: TRBJ2-2; d_call: NA; clone_size: once; cdr3_nt: TGCAGCGTTGGGTCCAGGCCCGGGGAGCTGTTTTTT; cdr3_aa: CSVGSRPGELFF
v_call: TRBV5-6; j_call: TRBJ2-1; d_call: TRBD1; clone_size: NA; cdr3_nt: TGTGCCAGCAGCTTGCCGGGGACAGGGGCGTACAATGAGCAGTTCTTC; cdr3_aa: CASSLPGTGAYNEQFF
v_call: TRBV11-2; j_call: TRBJ1-3; d_call: NA; clone_size: NA; cdr3_nt: TGTGCCCGCAGCCGAATATCCTCTGGAAACACCATATATTTT; cdr3_aa: CARSRISSGNTIYF
v_call: TRBV6-5; j_call: TRBJ2-7; d_call: TRBD2; clone_size: NA; cdr3_nt: TGTGCCAGCACTGTAACTAGCGGGCGAGCCTACGAGCAGTACTTC; cdr3_aa: CASTVTSGRAYEQYF
v_call: TRBV30; j_call: TRBJ2-2; d_call: NA; clone_size: once; cdr3_nt: TGTGCCTGGAGTGTCCCCAGCAGGGCCGGGGAGCTGTTTTTT; cdr3_aa: CAWSVPSRAGELFF
v_call: TRBV11-1; j_call: TRBJ2-5; d_call: NA; clone_size: NA; cdr3_nt: TGTGCCAGCAGCACAAGGACAGTAAAAGAAGAGACCCAGTACTTC; cdr3_aa: CASSTRTVKEETQYF
v_call: TRBV2; j_call: TRBJ2-7; d_call: NA; clone_size: many; cdr3_nt: TGTGCCAGCAGTGGCCAAGCCGACAACTACGAGCAGTACTTC; cdr3_aa: CASSGQADNYEQYF
v_call: TRBV11-2; j_call: TRBJ2-5; d_call: TRBD2; clone_size: NA; cdr3_nt: TGTGCCAGCAGCCAACGACTAGCGGGAGGCGAGACCCAGTACTTC; cdr3_aa: CASSQRLAGGETQYF